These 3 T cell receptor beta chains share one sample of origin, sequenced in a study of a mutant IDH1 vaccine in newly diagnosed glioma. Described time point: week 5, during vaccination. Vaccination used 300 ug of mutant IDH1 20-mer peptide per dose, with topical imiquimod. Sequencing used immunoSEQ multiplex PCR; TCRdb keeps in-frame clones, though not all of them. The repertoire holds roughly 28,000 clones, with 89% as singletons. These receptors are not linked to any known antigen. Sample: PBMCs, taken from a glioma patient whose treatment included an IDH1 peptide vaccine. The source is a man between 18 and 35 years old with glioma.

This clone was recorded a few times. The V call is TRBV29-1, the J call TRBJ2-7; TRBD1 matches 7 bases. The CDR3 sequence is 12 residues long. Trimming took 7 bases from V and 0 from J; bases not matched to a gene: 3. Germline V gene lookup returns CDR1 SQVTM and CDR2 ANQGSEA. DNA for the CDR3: TGCAGCGCCGGGACAGCCTCCTACGAGCAGTACTTC. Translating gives CSAGTASYEQYF.

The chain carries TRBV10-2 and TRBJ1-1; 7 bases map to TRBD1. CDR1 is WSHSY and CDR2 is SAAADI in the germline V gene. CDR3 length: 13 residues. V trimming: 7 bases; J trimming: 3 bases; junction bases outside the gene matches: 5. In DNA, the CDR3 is TGCGCCAGCACCAGGGGGAAGGACACTGAAGCTTTCTTT. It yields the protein CASTRGKDTEAFF.

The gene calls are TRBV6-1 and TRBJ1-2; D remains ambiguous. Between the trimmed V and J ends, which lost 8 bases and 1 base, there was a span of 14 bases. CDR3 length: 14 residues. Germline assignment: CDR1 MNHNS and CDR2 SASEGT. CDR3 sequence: CASSPTEGNYGYTF. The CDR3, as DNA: TGTGCCAGCTCACCCACCGAGGGTAACTATGGCTACACCTTC.